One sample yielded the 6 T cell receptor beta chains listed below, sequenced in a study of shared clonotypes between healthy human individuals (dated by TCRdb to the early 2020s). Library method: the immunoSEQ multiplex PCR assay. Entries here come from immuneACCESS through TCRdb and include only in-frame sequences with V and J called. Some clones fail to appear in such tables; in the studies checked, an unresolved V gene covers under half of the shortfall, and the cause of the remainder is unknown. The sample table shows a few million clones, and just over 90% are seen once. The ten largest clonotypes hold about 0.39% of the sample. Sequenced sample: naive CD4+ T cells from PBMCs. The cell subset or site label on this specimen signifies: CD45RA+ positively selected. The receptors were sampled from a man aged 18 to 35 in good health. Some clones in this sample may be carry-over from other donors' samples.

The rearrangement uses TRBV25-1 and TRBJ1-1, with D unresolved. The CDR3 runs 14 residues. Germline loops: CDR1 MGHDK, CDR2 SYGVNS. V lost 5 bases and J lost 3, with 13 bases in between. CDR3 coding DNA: TGTGCCAGCAGTTACTTGGCCGGAGACACTGAAGCTTTCTTT. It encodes CASSYLAGDTEAFF.

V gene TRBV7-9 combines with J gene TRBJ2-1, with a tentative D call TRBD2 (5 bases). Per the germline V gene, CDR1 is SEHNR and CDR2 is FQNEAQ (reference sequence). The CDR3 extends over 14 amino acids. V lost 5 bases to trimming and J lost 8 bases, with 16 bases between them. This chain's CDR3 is CASSPPPGSHEQFF. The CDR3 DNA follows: TGTGCCAGCAGCCCACCCCCTGGGAGCCATGAGCAGTTCTTC.

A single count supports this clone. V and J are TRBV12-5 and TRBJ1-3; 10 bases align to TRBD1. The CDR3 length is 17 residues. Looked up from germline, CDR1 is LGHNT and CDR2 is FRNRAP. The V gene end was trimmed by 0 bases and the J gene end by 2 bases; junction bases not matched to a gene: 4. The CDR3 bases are TGTGCTAGTGGTTTGGTATTGGGACAGGGGACTGGAAACACCATATATTTT. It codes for CASGLVLGQGTGNTIYF.

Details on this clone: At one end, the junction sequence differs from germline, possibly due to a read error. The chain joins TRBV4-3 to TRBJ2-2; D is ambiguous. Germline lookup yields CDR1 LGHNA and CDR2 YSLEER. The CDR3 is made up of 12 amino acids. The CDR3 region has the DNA TGCGCCAGCAACCAAAACACCGGGGAGCTGTTTTTT. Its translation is CASNQNTGELFF.

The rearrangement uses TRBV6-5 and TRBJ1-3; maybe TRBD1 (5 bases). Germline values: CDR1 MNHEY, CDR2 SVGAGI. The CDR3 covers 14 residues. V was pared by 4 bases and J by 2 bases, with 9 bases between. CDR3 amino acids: CASSSPRAGNTIYF. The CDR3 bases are TGTGCCAGCAGTTCGCCCAGGGCTGGAAACACCATATATTTT.

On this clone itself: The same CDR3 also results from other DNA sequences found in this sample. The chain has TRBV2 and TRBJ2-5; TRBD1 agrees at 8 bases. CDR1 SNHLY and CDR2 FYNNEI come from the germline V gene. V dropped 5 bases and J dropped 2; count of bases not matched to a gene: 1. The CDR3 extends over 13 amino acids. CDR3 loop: CASSRQGQETQYF. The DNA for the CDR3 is TGTGCCAGCAGTCGACAGGGGCAAGAGACCCAGTACTTC.